Each of the 22 T cell receptor beta chains below was sequenced from the same sample in a study of T cell repertoires in cytomegalovirus infection. The antigens for these receptors are not known. TCRdb re-called the reads through MiXCR, storing one row per CDR3 protein. This table has around 360,000 distinct CDR3 sequences, about 35% appearing once. The sequenced sample was cultured PBMCs, obtained from culture after CMV antigen stimulation. The source of these receptors is a human donor in good health (CMV status not recorded). Some clones in this sample may be carry-over from other donors' samples.

This clonotype is a singleton in its sample. This CDR3 is CASSPNQASGNTIYF. The DNA for the CDR3 is TGTGCCAGCAGCCCCAATCAAGCCTCTGGAAACACCATATATTTT. J is TRBJ1-3 and V is TRBV11-2; D uncertain. CDR3 length: 15 residues. Germline-derived CDR1 and CDR2 are SGHAT and FQNNGV. Between the trimmed V and J ends, which lost 5 bases and 0 bases, there was a span of 11 bases.

This clonotype was detected a few times. This chain uses TRBV7-9 with TRBJ2-5; maybe TRBD2 (6 bases). V gave up 3 bases and J gave up 4 bases, with 21 bases separating them. CDR1 is SEHNR and CDR2 is FQNEAQ in the germline V gene (reference sequence). This CDR3 is 17 amino acids long. CDR3 region: CASSFPAGTTGGETQYF. The CDR3 DNA reads TGTGCCAGCAGCTTTCCGGCGGGAACAACCGGGGGAGAGACCCAGTACTTC.

The chain links TRBV7-3 to TRBJ2-5, with D possibly matching TRBD1 (7 bases). The CDR3 sequence is 17 residues long. In germline, CDR1 is SGHTA, CDR2 FQGTGA. V was cut by 3 bases and J by 2 bases, with 19 bases left in between. CDR3 DNA sequence: TGTGCCAGCAGCTTTGGCCAGGGGGGTTCGGAGCAAGAGACCCAGTACTTC. Its translation: CASSFGQGGSEQETQYF.

The V gene is TRBV12-3 or TRBV12-4, the J gene TRBJ2-5; weak D call: TRBD2 (5 bases). The CDR3 consists of 16 residues. Deletions cut 6 bases from V and 5 bases from J, with 22 bases between. The CDR3 nucleotides are TGTGCCAGCAGCTCCATTCTAGCTGGGTCCGGCGAGACCCAGTACTTC. This translates into CASSSILAGSGETQYF.

The genes are TRBV7-9 and TRBJ2-1, with D possibly TRBD2 on 6 matching bases. The CDR3 consists of 13 residues. Trimming took off 5 bases at V and 12 bases at J, with 17 bases between the two ends. The germline CDR1 and CDR2 sequences are SEHNR and FQNEAQ (reference sequence). CDR3 sequence (DNA): TGTGCCAGCAGCCCATTAGGGGAGGTTCGGCAGTTCTTC. This codes for CASSPLGEVRQFF.

There are a few counts of this clonotype. Its ends do not fully match the called genes, so a read error is possible. The rearrangement links TRBV7-7 to TRBJ2-3; unclear D gene. Germline CDR1 is SSHAT and CDR2 is FNYEAQ (reference sequence). CDR3 size: 14 residues. The CDR3 DNA reads TGTGCTAGCAGCTTAGTAGCCGGATCAGATACGCAGTATTTT. It translates to CASSLVAGSDTQYF.

The chain recombines TRBV7-9 with TRBJ1-6; D ambiguous. The germline CDR1 and CDR2 sequences are SEHNR and FQNEAQ (reference sequence). The CDR3 is 14 amino acids. Trimming took off 4 bases at V and 9 bases at J, with 13 bases between the two ends. CDR3 residues: CASSSTGVGSPLHF. As DNA, the CDR3 is TGTGCCAGCAGCTCCACGGGTGTTGGTTCACCCCTCCACTTT. The full variable domain, completed using reference TRBV7-9 and TRBJ1-6, is DTGVSQNPRHKITKRGQNVTFRCDPISEHNRLYWYRQTLGQGPEFLTYFQNEAQLEKSRLLSDRFSAERPKGSFSTLEIQRTEQGDSAMYLCASSSTGVGSPLHFGNGTRLTVT.

CDR3 sequence (DNA): TGTGCCAGCAGCCGGCCGGAGGTGCCCCAACAAGAGACCCAGTACTTC. Protein sequence: CASSRPEVPQQETQYF. The chain is built from TRBV5-4 and TRBJ2-5; D might be TRBD2 (5 bases). CDR1 is SGHNT, CDR2 YYREEE, per germline (reference sequence). This CDR3 is 16 amino acids long. Trimming took 4 bases from V and 2 from J, leaving 18 bases between them. Full variable domain (rest looked up from reference TRBV5-4 and TRBJ2-5): ETGVTQSPTHLIKTRGQQVTLRCSSQSGHNTVSWYQQALGQGPQFIFQYYREEENGRGNFPPRFSGLQFPNYSSELNVNALELDDSALYLCASSRPEVPQQETQYFGPGTRLLVL.

This clonotype has only one observation. The chain couples TRBV20-1 to TRBJ2-5, with 14 positions matching TRBD2. Trimming cost V 6 bases and J 5 bases; bases outside gene matches: 5. The CDR3 is 14 residues long. Germline lookup yields CDR1 DFQATT and CDR2 SNEGSKA (reference sequence). CDR3 sequence: CSAMRTSGRETQYF. The CDR3 DNA reads TGCAGTGCAATGCGGACTAGCGGGAGGGAGACCCAGTACTTC.

The chain employs TRBV24-1 and TRBJ1-2, with 7 nucleotides matching TRBD1. CDR1 is KGHDR and CDR2 is SFDVKD in the germline V gene. The CDR3 sequence is 13 residues long. The junction had 2 bases not matched to a gene; V was cut back by 8 bases and J by 0 bases. CDR3 bases: TGTGCCACCACAGGGACAGCTAACTATGGCTACACCTTC. This sequence encodes CATTGTANYGYTF.

The V gene is TRBV5-4, the J gene TRBJ2-7; no reliable D call. CDR1 SGHNT and CDR2 YYREEE come from the germline V gene (reference sequence). Trimming removed 4 bases at V and 2 bases at J, with 4 bases between. CDR3 length: 11 residues. The CDR3 spells CASSLPYEQYV. The CDR3 bases are TGTGCCAGCAGCCTACCCTACGAGCAGTACGTC.

The gene calls are TRBV24-1 and TRBJ2-3, with D tentatively TRBD1 (5 bases). This CDR3 is built from 16 residues. CDR1 and CDR2 (germline): KGHDR, SFDVKD. With 1 base removed from V and 1 base from J, the gap between germline ends came to 11 bases. CDR3 amino acids: CATSDFSQGGTDTQYF. The CDR3 DNA reads TGTGCCACCAGTGATTTCTCGCAGGGTGGCACAGATACGCAGTATTTT.

CDR3 sequence: CASSSGLAGIYNEQFF. The CDR3 DNA is TGTGCCAGTAGTTCGGGACTAGCGGGAATCTACAATGAGCAGTTCTTC. This chain uses TRBV19 with TRBJ2-1; 13 nucleotides agree with TRBD2. This CDR3 is built from 16 residues. Germline assignment: CDR1 LNHDA and CDR2 SQIVND (reference sequence). The trim removed 5 bases at V and 3 bases at J, leaving 4 bases unmatched.

As regards this clonotype: As the CDR3 is not closed by the conserved phenylalanine or tryptophan, this likely results from a read error. The chain uses TRBV24-1 and TRBJ1-6; 9 nucleotides line up with TRBD1. Per germline, CDR1 KGHDR and CDR2 SFDVKD. Trimming at V came to 7 bases and at J to 7 bases, leaving 4 bases not matched to a gene. The CDR3 has 14 amino acids. The CDR3 DNA follows: TGTGCCACCAGAGGACAGGGGACGAATTCACCCCTCCACTCT. Amino acid sequence: CATRGQGTNSPLHS.

This clonotype was picked up a small number of times. The gene calls are TRBV20-1 and TRBJ1-1; D gene unclear. Germline CDR1 and CDR2: DFQATT and SNEGSKA (reference sequence). Trimming took 4 bases from V and 1 from J, leaving 13 bases between them. This CDR3 is built from 14 residues. The CDR3 region is CSAIITDKNTEAFF. The CDR3 bases are TGCAGTGCTATTATAACAGACAAGAACACTGAAGCTTTCTTT.

The rearrangement links TRBV28 to TRBJ2-1; the D gene is possibly TRBD1 (6 bases). The germline V gene encodes CDR1 MDHEN and CDR2 SYDVKM. The V gene lost 4 bases and the J gene lost 4 bases, with 11 bases spanning the gap. This CDR3 has 14 amino acids. The CDR3 is CASSWAQGYNEQFF. DNA for the CDR3: TGTGCCAGCAGTTGGGCCCAGGGGTACAATGAGCAGTTCTTC.

This rearrangement joins TRBV24-1 to TRBJ2-6; D is unresolved. This CDR3 has 17 residues. Germline V gives CDR1 KGHDR, CDR2 SFDVKD. V lost 0 bases and J 4 bases, leaving 12 bases between the germline ends. CDR3 protein: CATSDLDAREGANVLTF. The CDR3 nucleotides read TGTGCCACCAGTGATTTGGATGCTAGGGAAGGGGCCAACGTCCTGACTTTC.

The V and J genes are TRBV19 and TRBJ1-2; D may be TRBD1 (5 bases). V was trimmed by 8 bases and J by 8 bases, leaving 15 bases between them. The germline gives CDR1 LNHDA, CDR2 SQIVND (reference sequence). The CDR3 spans 12 residues. CDR3 amino acids: CASDRAGSGYTF. The CDR3 region has the DNA TGTGCCAGTGATAGGGCAGGGTCGGGCTACACCTTC.

The J gene is TRBJ2-7, the V gene TRBV28; TRBD1 matches 8 bases. Trimming cost V 6 bases and J 3 bases; bases outside gene matches: 10. The CDR3 length is 15 residues. Looked up from germline, CDR1 is MDHEN and CDR2 is SYDVKM. The CDR3 DNA sequence: TGTGCCAGCAGAAGGGGACAGGTCTTATACTACGAGCAGTACTTC. As protein: CASRRGQVLYYEQYF.

The chain couples TRBV30 to TRBJ1-5; 7 nucleotides line up with TRBD1. The CDR3 runs to 15 residues. Germline V gene data show CDR1 as GTSNPN and CDR2 as SVGIG (reference sequence). V lost 3 bases to trimming and J lost 2 bases; unmatched junction nucleotides: 7. CDR3 sequence: CAWSYGQEGNQPQHF. The CDR3, as DNA: TGTGCCTGGAGCTACGGACAGGAGGGCAATCAGCCCCAGCATTTT.

The chain uses TRBV4-1 and TRBJ2-1; TRBD2 aligns across 11 bases. CDR1 and CDR2 (germline): MGHRA, YSYEKL. The ends lost 4 bases at V and 6 bases at J; junction bases unmatched: 5. The CDR3 has 15 amino acids. This CDR3 is CASSLIAGGGNEQFF. CDR3 DNA: TGCGCCAGCAGCCTAATAGCGGGAGGGGGCAATGAGCAGTTCTTC.

In this sample, this clonotype turned up a few times. This chain links TRBV28 with TRBJ2-1; no clear D gene. Per germline, CDR1 MDHEN and CDR2 SYDVKM. The CDR3 has 11 amino acids. V was clipped by 7 bases and J by 4 bases, with 5 bases between them. The CDR3 is CASNGYNEQFF. CDR3 nucleotides: TGTGCCAGCAATGGATACAATGAGCAGTTCTTC.